This TCR beta chain was identified during a study of patients and donors after allogeneic stem cell transplantation. This clonotype was recorded only once. Each CDR3 protein gets one entry after TCRdb re-called the RT-PCR reads with MiXCR. In the table there are roughly 940,000 distinct CDR3 sequences, under 20% of which are singletons. This CDR3 comprises 17 residues. Trimming took off 2 bases at V and 0 bases at J, with 16 bases between the two ends. The rearrangement joins TRBV12-3 or TRBV12-4 to TRBJ1-1, with D possibly being TRBD1 (5 bases). Material for sequencing was blood, either unsorted or a sorted T cell fraction (not recorded which). This receptor was taken from a human donor who was either an allogeneic HSCT recipient or a stem cell or donor lymphocyte infusion donor (not recorded which). It is not recorded whose cells these are; they may come from a transplant donor. For the CDR3, the DNA is TGTGCCAGCAGTTTATTTCCGGGGCGGGGAATGAACACTGAAGCTTTCTTT. This translates into CASSLFPGRGMNTEAFF.